Below are 10 T cell receptor beta chains sequenced from a single sample in a study of Ad26.COV2.S vaccination and SARS-CoV-2 variants (dated by TCRdb to about 2021). Library creation used the immunoSEQ multiplex PCR assay. TCRdb carries this immuneACCESS record with in-frame sequences only. Its versions omit some clonotypes, under half of them owing to an unresolved V gene in the studies checked, with the rest unexplained. A total of some 460,000 clones appear in this sample, 89% of them only once. Together, the top ten hold roughly 1.7% of the sample. The intended sense of this specimen's treatment or condition label: around 19 received Ad26.COV2.S at low or high dose, single or two shots; about 5 received placebo; per-sample allocation not given. For vaccine and placebo recipients, the sequenced repertoires came from samples collected on day 63 after the first injection. The source was peripheral blood, collected in a trial of Ad26.COV2.S vaccine versus placebo. These receptors were taken from a person between 18 and 59 years old who received the Ad26.COV2.S COVID-19 vaccine or a placebo.

This chain joins TRBV7-9 and TRBJ1-2; D is ambiguous. V dropped 1 base and J dropped 9 bases, with 6 bases sitting between them. The V gene's germline CDR1 is SEHNR and CDR2 FQNEAQ (reference sequence). The CDR3 runs 11 residues. The CDR3: CASSLEERYTF. CDR3 DNA: TGTGCCAGCAGCTTAGAGGAGCGCTACACCTTC.

The chain couples TRBV30 to TRBJ1-5, with D hard to call. The CDR3 totals 13 residues. Trimming took off 5 bases at V and 9 bases at J, with 17 bases between the two ends. The germline gives CDR1 GTSNPN, CDR2 SVGIG (reference sequence). In DNA form, the CDR3 reads TGTGCCTGGGGTGAGGGAGCGCTAAGGCCCCAGCATTTT. This codes for CAWGEGALRPQHF.

The V gene is TRBV24-1, the J gene TRBJ1-1; D may be TRBD1 (6 bases). This CDR3 comprises 15 residues. The V gene lost 6 bases and the J gene lost 3 bases, with 16 bases spanning the gap. Germline CDR1 reads KGHDR; CDR2 reads SFDVKD. DNA for the CDR3: TGTGCCACCAGTCGTGCCGGGGGGCCGGACACTGAAGCTTTCTTT. Translation: CATSRAGGPDTEAFF.

The chain uses TRBV6-5 and TRBJ2-1; 7 nucleotides align to TRBD2. The CDR3 length is 15 residues. Germline loops: CDR1 MNHEY, CDR2 SVGAGI. Losses at the gene ends were 8 bases for V and 1 base for J; bases not matched to a gene: 8. The CDR3 spells CASWTRTLSYNEQFF. The CDR3 DNA sequence: TGTGCCAGCTGGACTAGGACGTTGTCCTACAATGAGCAGTTCTTC.

The CDR3 DNA reads as TGTGCCAGTAGTATTAGGGCGGGGGGCGTGGATACGCAGTATTTT. This sequence encodes CASSIRAGGVDTQYF. The chain joins TRBV19 to TRBJ2-3, with TRBD2 matching 8 bases. Trimming removed 3 bases from V and 6 bases from J; junction bases left unmatched: 8. The CDR3 has 15 residues. Germline V gives CDR1 LNHDA, CDR2 SQIVND (reference sequence).

This clone was observed once. The chain joins TRBV7-9 to TRBJ2-5, with D possibly TRBD1 on 6 matching bases. Trimming stripped 5 bases from V and 0 bases from J, with 16 bases between. CDR1 and CDR2 from the germline V gene are SEHNR and FQNEAQ (reference sequence). The length of the CDR3 is 16 residues. The CDR3 DNA follows: TGTGCCAGCAGCCCGGAGACAGGCCCGTACCAAGAGACCCAGTACTTC. Translation: CASSPETGPYQETQYF.

The chain recombines TRBV5-1 with TRBJ2-3, with 9 nucleotides matching TRBD2. Germline V gives CDR1 SGHRS, CDR2 YFSETQ. The CDR3 consists of 16 residues. V lost 1 base to trimming and J lost 3 bases; unmatched junction nucleotides: 6. CDR3 coding DNA: TGCGCCAGCAGCTTGTCGCGGGGGGGCCTTACAGATACGCAGTATTTT. This sequence encodes CASSLSRGGLTDTQYF. Full variable domain (outside the CDR3, taken from reference TRBV5-1 and TRBJ2-3): KAGVTQTPRYLIKTRGQQVTLSCSPISGHRSVSWYQQTPGQGLQFLFEYFSETQRNKGNFPGRFSGRQFSNSRSEMNVSTLELGDSALYLCASSLSRGGLTDTQYFGPGTRLTVL.

The rearrangement joins TRBV11-2 to TRBJ1-1; D possibly corresponds to TRBD1 (6 bases). Deletions cut 5 bases from V and 1 base from J, with 14 bases between. Germline loops: CDR1 SGHAT, CDR2 FQNNGV. This CDR3 spans 15 amino acids. The CDR3 bases are TGTGCCAGCAGCGCGAACAGGGCTCGGAACACTGAAGCTTTCTTT. It codes for CASSANRARNTEAFF. The full variable domain, in which reference TRBV11-2 and TRBJ1-1 provide the parts outside the CDR3, is EAGVAQSPRYKIIEKRQSVAFWCNPISGHATLYWYQQILGQGPKLLIQFQNNGVVDDSQLPKDRFSAERLKGVDSTLKIQPAKLEDSAVYLCASSANRARNTEAFFGQGTRLTVV.

This clone appeared a single time. The V and J genes are TRBV15 and TRBJ2-7; no firm D call. Between the trimmed V and J ends, which lost 0 bases and 5 bases, there was a span of 11 bases. The CDR3 is made up of 14 amino acids. Germline CDR1 LNHNV, CDR2 YYDKDF (reference sequence). CDR3 DNA: TGTGCCACCAGCAGAGATTCGAGGTACCACGAGCAGTACTTC. This gives the protein CATSRDSRYHEQYF.

The V gene is TRBV7-9, the J gene TRBJ1-6; unclear D gene. V shed 5 bases and J shed 0 bases, with 11 bases lying between them. The CDR3 is 16 amino acids. The V gene's germline CDR1 is SEHNR and CDR2 FQNEAQ (reference sequence). CDR3 protein: CASSVVASSYNSPLHF. The CDR3 DNA reads as TGTGCCAGCAGCGTCGTAGCGAGCTCCTATAATTCACCCCTCCACTTT.